This T cell receptor beta chain stems from a study of T cell responses to AZD1222 COVID-19 vaccine (dated by TCRdb to about 2021). Regarding the study in general: AZD1222 recipients with second doses at about 4 weeks or about 12 weeks were pooled, because spike-specific TCR depth and breadth did not differ between schedules. TCR sequencing was performed for fewer than 250 trial participants, of whom 207 were given two doses of AZD1222 and approximately 26 were given two doses of MenACWY control vaccine. Trial participants were enrolled by age into subgroups of 18-55, 56-69 and 70-plus years, and about 150, 27 and 61 TCR-sequenced participants, respectively, were included in these subgroups.

On the study overall, not on this receptor specifically: Participants were mostly white British, with more females than males. The authors suggested clonal diversity may have been underestimated. Reportedly, close to half of the unique spike-specific TCRs recognized epitopes lying outside the regions that are mutated in the B.1.351 and B.1.1.7 variants. A significant rise in spike-specific TCR breadth and depth was observed after two AZD1222 doses relative to day 0 and relative to MenACWY recipients. The 56-69-year group was small, and its depth increase did not reach significance, likely because of low power. Conclusions about previously exposed vaccinees are limited because only a handful of AZD1222 recipients were SARS-CoV-2 seropositive at baseline. Because no day 14 peak-response samples were available, the repertoires could be characterized only after the peak T cell response. CD4 TCRs associated with the vaccine covered the entire spike protein, and the dominant responses were in regions 160-218 and 743-854.

The junction shows trimming of 3 bases on V and 5 bases on J, plus 7 bases between the germline ends. The CDR3, cysteine through phenylalanine, is 12 amino acids long. CDR3 DNA only is kept here, 36 bases in frame from base 1. CDR1 and CDR2, per the germline V gene (reference sequence), are LGHDT and YNNKEL. This clone occurred a few times. Its antigen remains undetermined. Base quality data are lacking; no much larger clone is found one base away. This sample's time point label indicates: baseline before first vaccination. Samples from vaccinated people were obtained from the UK trials COV001 and COV002, which included a single-blind randomized controlled phase 2/3 trial of AZD1222 (ChAdOx1 nCoV-19) in healthy adults. Trial participant PBMC samples were collected at day 0 and day 28 after the second dose for TCRbeta chain sequencing. The CDR3 regions of human TCRbeta chains were subjected to immunosequencing. In the authors' own workflow: Repertoire TCRs were checked for matches against a reference library of SARS-CoV-2-specific TCRs that had been generated using the MIRA antigen-specificity platform. Breadth was defined as the fraction of unique TCRs that were SARS-CoV-2-associated. Depth was defined as the fraction of total T cells that were SARS-CoV-2-associated. Each spike-specific TCR was assigned to its reactive spike region and to a CD4 or CD8 class using the MIRA data. Log10-transformed breadth and depth values were compared by one-way ANOVA with Sidak's multiple comparisons tests. The table was pulled from immuneACCESS by TCRdb, which kept in-frame rearrangements only. Such tables lose some clones; where checked, under half of the loss comes from unresolved V genes, and the rest has no known cause. D and trimming were read from the DNA, whereas the V and J calls and clone size are those reported in that table. The sample records 110,000 to 150,000 clones, 75% to 90% of which are singletons. Together, the top ten hold approximately 1.5% of the sample.

This receptor chain uses TRBV3-1 (or the pseudogene TRBV3-2) and TRBJ1-1; no D gene is confidently identified. This specimen was peripheral blood, taken on day 0 of AZD1222 vaccination. The receptor comes from an adult in good health. The DNA sequence follows: TGTGCCAGCAGCCAGGCTGGGACTGAAGCTTTCTTT. Translation gives CASSQAGTEAFF.